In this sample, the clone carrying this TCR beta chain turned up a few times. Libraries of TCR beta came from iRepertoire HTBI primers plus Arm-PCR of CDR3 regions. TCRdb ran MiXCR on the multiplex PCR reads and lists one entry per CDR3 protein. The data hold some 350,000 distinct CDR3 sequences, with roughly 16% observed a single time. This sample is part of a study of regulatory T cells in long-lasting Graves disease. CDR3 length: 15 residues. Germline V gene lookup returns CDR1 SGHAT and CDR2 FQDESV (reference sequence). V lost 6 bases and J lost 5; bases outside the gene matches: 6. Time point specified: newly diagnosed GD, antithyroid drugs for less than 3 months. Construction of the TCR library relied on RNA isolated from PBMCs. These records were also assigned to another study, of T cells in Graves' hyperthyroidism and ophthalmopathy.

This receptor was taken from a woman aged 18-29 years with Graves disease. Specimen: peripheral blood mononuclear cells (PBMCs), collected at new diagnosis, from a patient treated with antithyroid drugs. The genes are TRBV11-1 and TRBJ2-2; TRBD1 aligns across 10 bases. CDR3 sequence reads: CASRIRDRGTGELFF. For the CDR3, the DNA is TGTGCCAGCAGGATCCGGGACAGGGGAACCGGGGAGCTGTTTTTT.